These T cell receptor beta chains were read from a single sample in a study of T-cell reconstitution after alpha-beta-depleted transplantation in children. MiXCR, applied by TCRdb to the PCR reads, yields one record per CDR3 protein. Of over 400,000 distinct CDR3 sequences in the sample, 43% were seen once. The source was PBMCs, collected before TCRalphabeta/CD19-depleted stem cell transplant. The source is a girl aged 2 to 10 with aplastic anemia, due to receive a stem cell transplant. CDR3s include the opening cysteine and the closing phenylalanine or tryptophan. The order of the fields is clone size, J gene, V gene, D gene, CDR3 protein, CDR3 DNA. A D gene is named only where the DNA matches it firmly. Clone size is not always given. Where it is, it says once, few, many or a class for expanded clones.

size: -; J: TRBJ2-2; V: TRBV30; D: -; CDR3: CAWRKNGLNTGELFF; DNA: TGTGCCTGGAGAAAGAATGGACTAAACACCGGGGAGCTGTTTTTT
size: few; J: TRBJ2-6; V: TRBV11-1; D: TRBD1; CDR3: CASSSTTGQGTGANVLTF; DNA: TGTGCCAGCAGCTCCACGACGGGACAGGGAACCGGGGCCAACGTCCTGACTTTC
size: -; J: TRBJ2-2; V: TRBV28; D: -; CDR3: CASSLSGSTGELFF; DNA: TGTGCCAGCAGTTTAAGCGGAAGCACCGGGGAGCTGTTTTTT
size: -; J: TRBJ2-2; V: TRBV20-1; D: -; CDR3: CSASGVTGELFF; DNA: TGCAGTGCCTCGGGAGTGACCGGGGAGCTGTTTTTT
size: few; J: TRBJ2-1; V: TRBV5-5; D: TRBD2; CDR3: CASSSTSGRAYNEQFF; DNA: TGTGCCAGCAGCTCGACTAGCGGGAGAGCCTACAATGAGCAGTTCTTC
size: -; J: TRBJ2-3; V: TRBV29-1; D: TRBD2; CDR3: CSVWTSGTDTQYF; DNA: TGCAGCGTGTGGACTAGCGGGACGGATACGCAGTATTTT
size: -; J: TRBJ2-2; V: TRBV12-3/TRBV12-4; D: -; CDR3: CASSPLLGSGELFF; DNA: TGTGCCAGCAGCCCTCTCTTAGGTAGCGGGGAGCTGTTTTTT
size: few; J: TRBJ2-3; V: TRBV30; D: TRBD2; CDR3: CAWSLAGADTQYF; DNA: TGTGCCTGGAGTCTAGCGGGAGCAGATACGCAGTATTTT
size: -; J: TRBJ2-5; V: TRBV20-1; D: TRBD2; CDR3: CSARMERGRQETQYF; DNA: TGCAGTGCTAGAATGGAGCGGGGGAGACAAGAGACCCAGTACTTC
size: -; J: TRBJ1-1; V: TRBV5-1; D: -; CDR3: CASALGLNTEAFF; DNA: TGCGCCAGCGCCCTTGGCCTGAACACTGAAGCTTTCTTT
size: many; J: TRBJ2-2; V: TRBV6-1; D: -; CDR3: CASNLARTGELFF; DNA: TGTGCCAGCAACCTCGCACGCACCGGGGAGCTGTTTTTT
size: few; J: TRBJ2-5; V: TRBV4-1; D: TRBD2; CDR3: CASSPFGLAKETQYF; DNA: TGCGCCAGCAGCCCCTTTGGACTAGCGAAAGAGACCCAGTACTTC
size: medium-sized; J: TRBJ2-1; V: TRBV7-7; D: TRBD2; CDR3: CASSFRAGGYNEQFF; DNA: TGTGCCAGCAGCTTCCGAGCGGGAGGGTACAATGAGCAGTTCTTC
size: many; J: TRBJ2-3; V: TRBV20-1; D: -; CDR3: CSAAWTRQGGRSDTQYF; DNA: TGCAGTGCCGCGTGGACAAGGCAGGGGGGAAGGTCAGATACGCAGTATTTT
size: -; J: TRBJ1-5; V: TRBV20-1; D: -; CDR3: CSARGGTGTVYQPQHF; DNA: TGCAGTGCTAGAGGGGGAACCGGGACGGTTTATCAGCCCCAGCATTTT
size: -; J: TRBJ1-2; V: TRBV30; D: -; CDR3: CAWNVGGGYTF; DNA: TGTGCCTGGAACGTCGGGGGTGGCTACACCTTC
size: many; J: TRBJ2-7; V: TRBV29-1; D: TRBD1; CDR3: CSVLRGSDYEQYF; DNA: TGCAGCGTCCTCAGGGGGTCTGACTACGAGCAGTACTTC
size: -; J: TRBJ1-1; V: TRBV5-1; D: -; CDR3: CASSLRGQGTEAFF; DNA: TGCGCCAGCAGCTTGAGGGGCCAGGGGACTGAAGCTTTCTTT
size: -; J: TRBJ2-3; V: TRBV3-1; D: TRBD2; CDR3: CASSQERGYSTDTQYF; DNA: TGTGCCAGCAGCCAAGAGCGGGGGTATAGCACAGATACGCAGTATTTT
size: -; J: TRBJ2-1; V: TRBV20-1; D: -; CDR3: CSARGRIGNEQFF; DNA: TGCAGTGCTAGAGGCCGGATTGGGAATGAGCAGTTCTTC
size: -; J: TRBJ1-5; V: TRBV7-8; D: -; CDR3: CASTLGREFRNQPQHF; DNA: TGTGCCAGCACCCTAGGACGGGAGTTTCGCAATCAGCCCCAGCATTTT
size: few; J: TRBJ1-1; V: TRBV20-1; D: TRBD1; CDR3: CSPQKRTGGMNTEAFF; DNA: TGCAGCCCCCAGAAACGGACAGGGGGGATGAACACTGAAGCTTTCTTT
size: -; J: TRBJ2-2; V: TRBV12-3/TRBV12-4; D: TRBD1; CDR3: CASSRGQGVNTGELFF; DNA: TGTGCCAGCAGCCGGGGACAGGGTGTGAACACCGGGGAGCTGTTTTTT